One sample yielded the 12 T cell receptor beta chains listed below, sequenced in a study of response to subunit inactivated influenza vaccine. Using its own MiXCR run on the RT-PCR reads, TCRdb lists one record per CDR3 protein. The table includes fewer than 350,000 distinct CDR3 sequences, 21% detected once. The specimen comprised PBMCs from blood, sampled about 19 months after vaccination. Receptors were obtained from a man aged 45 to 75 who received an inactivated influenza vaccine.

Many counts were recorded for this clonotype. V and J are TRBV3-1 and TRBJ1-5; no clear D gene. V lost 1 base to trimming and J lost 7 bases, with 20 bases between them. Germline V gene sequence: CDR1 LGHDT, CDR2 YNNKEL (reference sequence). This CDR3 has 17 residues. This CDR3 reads CASSQGPVPSRAQPQHF. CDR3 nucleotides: TGTGCCAGCAGCCAAGGGCCCGTCCCCTCGAGGGCCCAGCCCCAGCATTTT.

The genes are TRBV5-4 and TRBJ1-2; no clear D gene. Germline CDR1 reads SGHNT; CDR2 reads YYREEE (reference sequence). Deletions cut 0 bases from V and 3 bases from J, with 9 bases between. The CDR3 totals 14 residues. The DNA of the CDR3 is TGTGCCAGCAGCTTGGTGTCAGACGACTATGGCTACACCTTC. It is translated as CASSLVSDDYGYTF.

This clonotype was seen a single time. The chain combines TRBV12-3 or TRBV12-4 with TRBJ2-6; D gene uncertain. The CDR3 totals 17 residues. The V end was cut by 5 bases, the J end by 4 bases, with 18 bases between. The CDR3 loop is CASSLTIRLRGANVLTF. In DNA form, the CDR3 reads TGTGCCAGCAGTCTCACTATCCGACTCCGGGGGGCCAACGTCCTGACTTTC.

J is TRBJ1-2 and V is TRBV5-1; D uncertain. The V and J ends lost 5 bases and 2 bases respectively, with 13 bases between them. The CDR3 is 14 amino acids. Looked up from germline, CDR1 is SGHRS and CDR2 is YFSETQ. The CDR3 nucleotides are TGCGCCAGCAGTTCTGGGGAGGACAACTATGGCTACACCTTC. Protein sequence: CASSSGEDNYGYTF.

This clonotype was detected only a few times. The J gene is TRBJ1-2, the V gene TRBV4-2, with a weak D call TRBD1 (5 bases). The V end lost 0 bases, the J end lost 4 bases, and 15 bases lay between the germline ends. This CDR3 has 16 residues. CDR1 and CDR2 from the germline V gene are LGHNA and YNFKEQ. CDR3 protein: CASSQEGSRAFYGYTF. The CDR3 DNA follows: TGTGCCAGCAGCCAAGAAGGCTCCAGGGCTTTCTATGGCTACACCTTC.

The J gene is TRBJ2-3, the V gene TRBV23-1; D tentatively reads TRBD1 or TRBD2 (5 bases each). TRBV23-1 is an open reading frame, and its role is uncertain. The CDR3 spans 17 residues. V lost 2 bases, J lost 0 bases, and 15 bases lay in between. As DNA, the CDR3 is TGCGCCAGCAGTCAACGGGGCAGGTGCACTAGCACAGATACGCAGTATTTT. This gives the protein CASSQRGRCTSTDTQYF.

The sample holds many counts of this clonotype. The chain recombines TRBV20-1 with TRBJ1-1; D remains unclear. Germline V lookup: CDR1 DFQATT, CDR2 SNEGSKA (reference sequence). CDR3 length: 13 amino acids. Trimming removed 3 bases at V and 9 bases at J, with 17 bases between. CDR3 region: CSARVPWETQAFF. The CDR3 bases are TGCAGTGCTAGGGTCCCTTGGGAGACACAAGCTTTCTTT.

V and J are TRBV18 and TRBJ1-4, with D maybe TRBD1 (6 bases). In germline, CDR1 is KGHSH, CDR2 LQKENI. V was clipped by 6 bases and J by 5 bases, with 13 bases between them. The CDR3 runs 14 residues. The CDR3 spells CASSHRAQNEKLFF. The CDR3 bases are TGTGCCAGCTCCCACAGGGCCCAGAATGAAAAACTGTTTTTT.

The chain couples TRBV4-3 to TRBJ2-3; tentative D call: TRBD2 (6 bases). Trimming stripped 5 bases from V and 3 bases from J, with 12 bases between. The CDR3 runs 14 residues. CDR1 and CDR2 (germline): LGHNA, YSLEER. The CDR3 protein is CASSRGLGTDTQYF. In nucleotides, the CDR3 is TGCGCCAGCAGCAGGGGACTTGGGACAGATACGCAGTATTTT.

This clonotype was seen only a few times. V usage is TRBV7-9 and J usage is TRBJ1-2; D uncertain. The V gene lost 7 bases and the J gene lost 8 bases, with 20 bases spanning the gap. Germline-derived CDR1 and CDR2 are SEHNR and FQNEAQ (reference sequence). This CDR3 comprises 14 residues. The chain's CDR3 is CASKGEAWPPGYTF. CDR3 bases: TGTGCCAGCAAAGGAGAGGCTTGGCCTCCGGGCTACACCTTC.

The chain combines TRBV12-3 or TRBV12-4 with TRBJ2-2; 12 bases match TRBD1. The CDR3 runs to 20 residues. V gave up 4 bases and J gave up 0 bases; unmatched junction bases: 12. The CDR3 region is CASSSVFGTGGSTNTGELFF. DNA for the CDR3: TGTGCCAGCAGTTCCGTTTTCGGGACAGGGGGCTCGACGAACACCGGGGAGCTGTTTTTT.

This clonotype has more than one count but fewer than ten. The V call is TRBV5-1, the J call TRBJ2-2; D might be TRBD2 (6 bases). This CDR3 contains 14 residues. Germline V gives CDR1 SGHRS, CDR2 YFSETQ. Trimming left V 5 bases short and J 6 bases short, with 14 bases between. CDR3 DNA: TGCGCCAGCAGTTCGGAGGGGTCCCCCGGGGAGCTGTTTTTT. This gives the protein CASSSEGSPGELFF. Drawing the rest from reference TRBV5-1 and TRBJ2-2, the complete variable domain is KAGVTQTPRYLIKTRGQQVTLSCSPISGHRSVSWYQQTPGQGLQFLFEYFSETQRNKGNFPGRFSGRQFSNSRSEMNVSTLELGDSALYLCASSSEGSPGELFFGEGSRLTVL.